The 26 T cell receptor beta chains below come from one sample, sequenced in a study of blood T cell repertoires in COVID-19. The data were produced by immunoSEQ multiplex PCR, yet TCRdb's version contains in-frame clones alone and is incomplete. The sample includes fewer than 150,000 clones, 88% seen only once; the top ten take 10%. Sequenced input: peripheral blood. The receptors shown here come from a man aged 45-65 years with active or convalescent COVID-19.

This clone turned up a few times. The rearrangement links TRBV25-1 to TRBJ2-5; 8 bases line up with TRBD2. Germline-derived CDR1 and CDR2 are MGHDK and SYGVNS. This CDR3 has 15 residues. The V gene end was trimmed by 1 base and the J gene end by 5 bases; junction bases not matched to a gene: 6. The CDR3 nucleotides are TGTGCCAGCAGTGAATTTTCGGGGGGGTGGGAGACCCAGTACTTC. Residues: CASSEFSGGWETQYF.

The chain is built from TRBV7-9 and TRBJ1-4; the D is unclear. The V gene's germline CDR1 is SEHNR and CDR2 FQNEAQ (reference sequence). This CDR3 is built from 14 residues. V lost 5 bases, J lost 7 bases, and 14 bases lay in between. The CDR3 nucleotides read TGTGCCAGCAGCCGACTCGGGAGCGGTGAAAAACTGTTTTTT. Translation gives CASSRLGSGEKLFF.

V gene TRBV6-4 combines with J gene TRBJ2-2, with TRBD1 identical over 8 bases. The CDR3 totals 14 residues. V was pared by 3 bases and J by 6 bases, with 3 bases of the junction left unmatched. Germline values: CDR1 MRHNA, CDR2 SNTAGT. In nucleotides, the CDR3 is TGTGCCAGCAGTGATGTACAGGGGGCCGGGGAGCTGTTTTTT. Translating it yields CASSDVQGAGELFF.

This CDR3 reads CASSQDRPLAGKYHNEQFF. Here the CDR3 DNA reads TGTGCCAGCAGCCAAGATCGACCCTTAGCGGGAAAATACCACAATGAGCAGTTCTTC. The chain uses TRBV3-1 (or the pseudogene TRBV3-2) and TRBJ2-1, with 8 nucleotides matching TRBD2. Germline lookup yields CDR1 LGHDT and CDR2 YNNKEL (reference sequence). The CDR3 covers 19 residues. V trimming: 0 bases; J trimming: 5 bases; junction bases outside the gene matches: 15.

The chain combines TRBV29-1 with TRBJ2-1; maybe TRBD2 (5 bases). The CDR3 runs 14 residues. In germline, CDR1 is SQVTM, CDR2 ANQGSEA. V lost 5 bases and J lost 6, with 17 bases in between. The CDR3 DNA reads TGCAGCGTTCGAAAAGAGGGTAGTAGCAATGAGCAGTTCTTC. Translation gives CSVRKEGSSNEQFF.

CDR3 region: CASSLGDRGGDTQYF. In nucleotides, the CDR3 is TGTGCCAGCAGCTTAGGGGACAGGGGTGGGGATACGCAGTATTTT. The chain carries TRBV7-2 and TRBJ2-3, with 10 bases that match TRBD1. Germline V CDR1 and CDR2: SGHTA, FQGNSA. The CDR3 has 15 amino acids. J gave up 6 bases and V 1 base, and 4 bases lay outside the gene matches.

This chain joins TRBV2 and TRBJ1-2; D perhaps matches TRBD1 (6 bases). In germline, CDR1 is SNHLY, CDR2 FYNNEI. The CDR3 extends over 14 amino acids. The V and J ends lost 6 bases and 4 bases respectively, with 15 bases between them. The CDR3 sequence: CASRGRGGSYGYTF. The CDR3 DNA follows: TGTGCCAGCAGAGGAAGGGGGGGGTCCTATGGCTACACCTTC.

This CDR3 is CASSPRGLLSSSYEQYF. The CDR3 coding sequence is TGTGCCAGCAGCCCAAGGGGACTCTTAAGCAGCTCCTACGAGCAGTACTTC. V usage is TRBV5-6 and J usage is TRBJ2-7, with D possibly being TRBD2 (6 bases). Trimming cost V 4 bases and J 0 bases, with 20 bases left between them. In germline, CDR1 is SGHDT, CDR2 YYEEEE. The CDR3 is made up of 17 amino acids.

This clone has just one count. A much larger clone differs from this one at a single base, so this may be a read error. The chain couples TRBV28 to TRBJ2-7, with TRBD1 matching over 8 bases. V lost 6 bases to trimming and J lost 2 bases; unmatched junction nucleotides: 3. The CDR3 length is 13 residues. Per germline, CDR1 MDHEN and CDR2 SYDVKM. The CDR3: CASRPGQAYEQYF. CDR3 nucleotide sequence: TGTGCCAGCAGACCGGGACAGGCCTACGAGCAGTACTTC.

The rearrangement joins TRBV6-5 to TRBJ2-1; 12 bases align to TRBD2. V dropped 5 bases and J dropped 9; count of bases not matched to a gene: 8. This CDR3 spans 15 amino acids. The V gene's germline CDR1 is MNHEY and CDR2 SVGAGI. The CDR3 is CASSLTSGRFGEQFF. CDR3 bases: TGTGCCAGCAGTCTAACTAGCGGGAGGTTTGGTGAGCAGTTCTTC.

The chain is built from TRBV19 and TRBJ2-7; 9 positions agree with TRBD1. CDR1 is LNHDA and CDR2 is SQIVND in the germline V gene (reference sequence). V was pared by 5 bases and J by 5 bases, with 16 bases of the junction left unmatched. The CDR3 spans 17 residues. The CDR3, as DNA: TGTGCCAGTAGTCCGCACGCCCCCAGGACAGGGGTCCACGAGCAGTACTTC. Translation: CASSPHAPRTGVHEQYF.

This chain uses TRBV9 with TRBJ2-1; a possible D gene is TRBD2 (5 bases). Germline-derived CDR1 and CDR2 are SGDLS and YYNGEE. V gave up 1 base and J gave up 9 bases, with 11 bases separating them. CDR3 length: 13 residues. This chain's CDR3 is CASSVSSKGEQFF. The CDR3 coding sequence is TGTGCCAGCAGCGTATCTAGCAAGGGTGAGCAGTTCTTC.

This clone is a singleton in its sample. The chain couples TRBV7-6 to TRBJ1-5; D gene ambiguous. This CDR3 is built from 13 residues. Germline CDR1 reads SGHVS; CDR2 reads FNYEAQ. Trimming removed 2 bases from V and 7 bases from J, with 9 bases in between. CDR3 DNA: TGTGCCAGCAGCTTACGGGAGTACCAGCCCCAGCATTTT. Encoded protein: CASSLREYQPQHF.

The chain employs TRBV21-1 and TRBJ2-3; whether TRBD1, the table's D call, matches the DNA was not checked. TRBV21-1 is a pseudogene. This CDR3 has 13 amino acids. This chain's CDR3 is CASPQQGTDTQYF. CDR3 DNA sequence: TGTGCCAGCCCCCAGCAGGGCACAGATACGCAGTATTTT.

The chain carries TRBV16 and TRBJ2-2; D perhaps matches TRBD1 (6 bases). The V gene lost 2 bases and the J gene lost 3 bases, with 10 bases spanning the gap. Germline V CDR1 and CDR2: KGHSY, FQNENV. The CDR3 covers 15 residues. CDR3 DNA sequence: TGTGCCAGCAGCCAACAATCAGGGGACACCGGGGAGCTGTTTTTT. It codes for CASSQQSGDTGELFF.

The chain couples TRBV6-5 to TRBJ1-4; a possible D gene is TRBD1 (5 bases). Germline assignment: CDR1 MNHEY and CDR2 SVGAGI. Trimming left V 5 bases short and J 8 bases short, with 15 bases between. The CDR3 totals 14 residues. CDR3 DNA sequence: TGTGCCAGCAGTCCTCTGGGGGGGGACGAAAAACTGTTTTTT. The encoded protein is CASSPLGGDEKLFF.

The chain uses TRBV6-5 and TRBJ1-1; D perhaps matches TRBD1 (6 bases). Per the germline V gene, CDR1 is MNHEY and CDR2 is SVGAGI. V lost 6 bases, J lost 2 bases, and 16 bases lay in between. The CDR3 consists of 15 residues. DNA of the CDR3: TGTGCCAGCAGCTCCGGGGGGGCCCCAAACACTGAAGCTTTCTTT. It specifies CASSSGGAPNTEAFF.

The CDR3 sequence is CASSQGGTGGHEQYF. CDR3 coding DNA: TGCGCCAGCAGCCAAGGTGGGACAGGGGGCCACGAGCAGTACTTC. The chain has TRBV4-3 and TRBJ2-7, with TRBD1 matching 12 bases. Trimming at V came to 1 base and at J to 5 bases, leaving 3 bases not matched to a gene. Looked up from germline, CDR1 is LGHNA and CDR2 is YSLEER. CDR3 length equals 15 residues.

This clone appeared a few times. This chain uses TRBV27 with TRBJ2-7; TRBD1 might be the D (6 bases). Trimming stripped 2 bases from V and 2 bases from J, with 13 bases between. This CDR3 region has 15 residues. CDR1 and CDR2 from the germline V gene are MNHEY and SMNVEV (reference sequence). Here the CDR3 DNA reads TGTGCCAGCAGTTTAGGACCAGGGGATACCTACGAGCAGTACTTC. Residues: CASSLGPGDTYEQYF.

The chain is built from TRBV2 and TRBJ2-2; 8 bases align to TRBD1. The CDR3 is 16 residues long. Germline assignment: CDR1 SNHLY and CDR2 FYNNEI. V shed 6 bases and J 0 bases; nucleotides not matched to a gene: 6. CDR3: CASRGSTGANTGELFF. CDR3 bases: TGTGCCAGCAGAGGGTCGACAGGGGCGAACACCGGGGAGCTGTTTTTT.

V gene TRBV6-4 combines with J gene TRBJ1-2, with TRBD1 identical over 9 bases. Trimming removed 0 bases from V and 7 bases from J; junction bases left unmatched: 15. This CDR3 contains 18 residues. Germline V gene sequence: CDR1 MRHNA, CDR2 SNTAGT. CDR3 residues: CASSDSVGVGTGTSGYTF. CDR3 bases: TGTGCCAGCAGTGACTCGGTGGGGGTCGGGACAGGGACCTCTGGCTACACCTTC.

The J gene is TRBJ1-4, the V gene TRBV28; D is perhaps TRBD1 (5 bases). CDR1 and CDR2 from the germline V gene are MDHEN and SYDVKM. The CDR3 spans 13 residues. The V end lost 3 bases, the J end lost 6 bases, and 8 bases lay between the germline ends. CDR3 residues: CASSFRRDEKLFF. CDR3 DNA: TGTGCCAGCAGTTTCCGCAGGGATGAAAAACTGTTTTTT. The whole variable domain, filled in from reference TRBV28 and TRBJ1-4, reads DVKVTQSSRYLVKRTGEKVFLECVQDMDHENMFWYRQDPGLGLRLIYFSYDVKMKEKGDIPEGYSVSREKKERFSLILESASTNQTSMYLCASSFRRDEKLFFGSGTQLSVL.

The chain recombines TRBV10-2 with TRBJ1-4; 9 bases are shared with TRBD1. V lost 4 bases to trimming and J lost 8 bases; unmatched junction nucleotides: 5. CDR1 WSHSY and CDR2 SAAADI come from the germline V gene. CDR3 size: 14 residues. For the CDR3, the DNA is TGCGCCAGCAGTGCGGACAGGGGCCGAGAAAAACTGTTTTTT. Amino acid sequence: CASSADRGREKLFF.

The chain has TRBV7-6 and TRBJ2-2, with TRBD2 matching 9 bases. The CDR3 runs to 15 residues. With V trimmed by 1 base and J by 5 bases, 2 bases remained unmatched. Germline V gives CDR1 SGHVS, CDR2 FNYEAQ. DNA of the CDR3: TGTGCCAGCAGCTTAGAAGCGGGGGGTACCGGGGAGCTGTTTTTT. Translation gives CASSLEAGGTGELFF.

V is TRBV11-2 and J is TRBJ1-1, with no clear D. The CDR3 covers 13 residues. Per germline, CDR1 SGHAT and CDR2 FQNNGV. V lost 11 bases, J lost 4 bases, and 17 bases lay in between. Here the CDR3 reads CAGAVKTGTEAFF. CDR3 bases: TGTGCCGGAGCAGTCAAAACTGGCACTGAAGCTTTCTTT.

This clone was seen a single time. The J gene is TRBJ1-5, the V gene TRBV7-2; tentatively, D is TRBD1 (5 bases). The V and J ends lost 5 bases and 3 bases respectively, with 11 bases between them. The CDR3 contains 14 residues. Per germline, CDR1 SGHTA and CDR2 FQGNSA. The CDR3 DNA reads TGTGCCAGCAGCGCCGACAGAATCAATCAGCCCCAGCATTTT. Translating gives CASSADRINQPQHF.